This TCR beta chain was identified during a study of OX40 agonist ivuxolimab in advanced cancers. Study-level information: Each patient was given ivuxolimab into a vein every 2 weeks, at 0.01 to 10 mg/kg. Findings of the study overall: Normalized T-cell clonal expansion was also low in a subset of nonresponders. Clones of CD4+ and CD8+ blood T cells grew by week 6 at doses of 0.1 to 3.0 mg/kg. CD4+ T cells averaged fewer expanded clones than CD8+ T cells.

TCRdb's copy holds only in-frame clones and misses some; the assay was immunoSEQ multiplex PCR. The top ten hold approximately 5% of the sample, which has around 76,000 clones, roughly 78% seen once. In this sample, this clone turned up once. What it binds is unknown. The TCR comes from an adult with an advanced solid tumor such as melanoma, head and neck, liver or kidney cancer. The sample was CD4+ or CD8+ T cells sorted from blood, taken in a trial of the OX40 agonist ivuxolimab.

The CDR3 protein is CASRPRNTEAFF. The CDR3 DNA reads TGTGCCAGCAGGCCCAGGAACACTGAAGCTTTCTTT. The chain joins TRBV6-1 to TRBJ1-1; D remains ambiguous. V was cut by 6 bases and J by 1 base, with 6 bases left in between. The CDR3 sequence is 12 residues long. In germline, CDR1 is MNHNS, CDR2 SASEGT.